A single sample gave rise to the 11 T cell receptor beta chains below, sequenced in a study of early stage breast cancer tumors. Sequencing was performed with immunoSEQ multiplex PCR; in TCRdb, only in-frame clones are kept and a portion is missing. The sample yields approximately 30,000 clones, 75% to 90% seen once. What was sequenced was blood. These receptors came from a person aged 60 to 70 with breast cancer.

The chain carries TRBV7-9 and TRBJ2-5; 8 bases are a match to TRBD2. V dropped 5 bases and J dropped 3; count of bases not matched to a gene: 11. Germline-derived CDR1 and CDR2 are SEHNR and FQNEAQ (reference sequence). The CDR3 sequence is 16 residues long. The CDR3 DNA follows: TGTGCCAGCAGCCCCACGGGGGGGGGTATCAAAGAGACCCAGTACTTC. Amino acid sequence: CASSPTGGGIKETQYF.

The rearrangement uses TRBV25-1 and TRBJ2-5; TRBD2 might be the D (5 bases). This CDR3 spans 13 amino acids. Deletions cut 5 bases from V and 2 bases from J, with 9 bases between. Germline-derived CDR1 and CDR2 are MGHDK and SYGVNS. The CDR3 sequence is CASSKPGQETQYF. CDR3 DNA: TGTGCCAGCAGTAAACCGGGGCAAGAGACCCAGTACTTC.

The J gene is TRBJ2-4, the V gene TRBV6-5; TRBD1 aligns across 7 bases. V was pared by 5 bases and J by 4 bases, with 8 bases of the junction left unmatched. CDR1 MNHEY and CDR2 SVGAGI come from the germline V gene. The CDR3 consists of 15 residues. The CDR3 coding sequence is TGTGCCAGCAGTATCTCCCGGGACAGTAAAAACATTCAGTACTTC. Protein product: CASSISRDSKNIQYF.

V gene TRBV12-1 combines with J gene TRBJ2-1; the table's D gene call, TRBD2, was not cross checked with the DNA. TRBV12-1 is noted as a pseudogene. The CDR3 totals 15 residues. In nucleotides, the CDR3 is TGTGCCAGCAGCTTATTAGCGGGATATAAGAATGAGCAGTTCTTC. Translation: CASSLLAGYKNEQFF.

The chain carries TRBV5-1 and TRBJ1-4; TRBD1 might be the D (6 bases). V dropped 4 bases and J dropped 4 bases, with 11 bases sitting between them. CDR3 length: 14 amino acids. Germline V gene data show CDR1 as SGHRS and CDR2 as YFSETQ. The CDR3 coding sequence is TGCGCCAGCAGCCTGTACAGGGTTAATGAAAAACTGTTTTTT. It encodes CASSLYRVNEKLFF.

V gene TRBV6-6 combines with J gene TRBJ1-3; possibly TRBD1 for D (5 bases). Germline-derived CDR1 and CDR2 are MNHNY and SVGAGI (reference sequence). V lost 2 bases and J lost 4, with 9 bases in between. The CDR3 length is 14 residues. The CDR3 nucleotides are TGTGCCAGCAGTTACGACAGTCTCGGAAACACCATATATTTT. Translated, it gives CASSYDSLGNTIYF.

The chain has TRBV5-4 and TRBJ2-1; possibly TRBD2 for D (5 bases). V gave up 9 bases and J gave up 1 base, with 14 bases separating them. Germline-derived CDR1 and CDR2 are SGHNT and YYREEE (reference sequence). The CDR3 length is 14 residues. The chain's CDR3 is CATRIEGSYNEQFF. The CDR3 DNA reads TGTGCCACCAGGATTGAGGGATCCTACAATGAGCAGTTCTTC.

This chain joins TRBV5-4 and TRBJ2-7, with D maybe TRBD1 (6 bases). V shed 7 bases and J shed 0 bases, with 14 bases lying between them. The V gene's germline CDR1 is SGHNT and CDR2 YYREEE (reference sequence). CDR3 length equals 14 residues. CDR3 amino acids: CASRRQEFSYEQYF. The CDR3 nucleotides read TGTGCCAGCCGCCGACAGGAGTTCTCCTACGAGCAGTACTTC.

The genes are TRBV28 and TRBJ2-7; TRBD2 is a possible D gene (6 bases). The CDR3 is 13 amino acids. V was shortened by 6 bases and J by 6 bases, with 15 bases between the two germline ends. Germline loops: CDR1 MDHEN, CDR2 SYDVKM. CDR3 in amino acids: CASSPPSVSEQYF. CDR3 in DNA: TGTGCCAGCAGCCCCCCTAGCGTCTCCGAGCAGTACTTC.

The CDR3 bases are TGCAGCGTCGATCGGGCTAGCGGCACAGATACGCAGTATTTT. It is translated as CSVDRASGTDTQYF. The V gene is TRBV29-1, the J gene TRBJ2-3; D possibly corresponds to TRBD2 (6 bases). From germline, CDR1 is SQVTM and CDR2 ANQGSEA. This CDR3 has 14 residues. Trimming took off 6 bases at V and 1 base at J, with 14 bases between the two ends.

This clone occurred a few times. This chain links TRBV7-8 with TRBJ1-1, with D possibly being TRBD1 (5 bases). The V gene's germline CDR1 is SGHVS and CDR2 FQNEAQ. CDR3 length: 15 residues. V dropped 5 bases and J dropped 5 bases, with 18 bases sitting between them. CDR3 nucleotide sequence: TGTGCCAGCAGCAGAGATGGGGCATTAAGAACTGAAGCTTTCTTT. This sequence encodes CASSRDGALRTEAFF. Variable domain in full (rest from reference TRBV7-8 and TRBJ1-1): GAGVSQSPRYKVAKRGQDVALRCDPISGHVSLFWYQQALGQGPEFLTYFQNEAQLDKSGLPSDRFFAERPEGSVSTLKIQRTQQEDSAVYLCASSRDGALRTEAFFGQGTRLTVV.